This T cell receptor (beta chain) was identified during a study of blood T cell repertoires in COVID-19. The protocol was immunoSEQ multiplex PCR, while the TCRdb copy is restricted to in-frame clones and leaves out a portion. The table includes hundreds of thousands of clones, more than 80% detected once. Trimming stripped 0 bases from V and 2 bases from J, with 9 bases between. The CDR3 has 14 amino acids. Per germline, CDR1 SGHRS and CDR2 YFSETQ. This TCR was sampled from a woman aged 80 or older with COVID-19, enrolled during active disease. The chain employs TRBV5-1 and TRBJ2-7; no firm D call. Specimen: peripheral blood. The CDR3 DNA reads TGCGCCAGCAGCTTGGATGCCTACGCCTACGAGCAGTACTTC. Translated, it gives CASSLDAYAYEQYF.